This T cell receptor (beta chain) was sequenced during a study of blood T cell repertoires in COVID-19. Germline CDR1 reads SSHAT; CDR2 reads FNYEAQ (reference sequence). There are 15 residues in the CDR3. Generated by immunoSEQ multiplex PCR, the TCRdb table keeps only in-frame clones and is missing some. Of some 74,000 clones in the sample, about nine tenths are singletons; the top ten hold less than 9%. With respect to this clone: Germline is not matched at one junction end, which may reflect a read error.

The chain carries TRBV7-7 and TRBJ2-1, with 7 bases lining up with TRBD2. The sequencing sample was made of peripheral blood. This clonotype was obtained from a woman aged 80 or over with acute or convalescent COVID-19. CDR3 sequence (DNA): TGTGCTAGCAGCTTAGCAGGGACTACTGCTCATGAGCAGTTCTTC. Translating gives CASSLAGTTAHEQFF.